A selection of T cell receptor beta chains follows, all from one sample in a study of blood T cell repertoires in COVID-19. TCRdb's table, derived via immunoSEQ multiplex PCR, lists solely in-frame clones and lacks some. The sample lists about 180,000 clones; roughly 88% were seen once. The sample was peripheral blood. These receptor sequences come from a woman of 80 years or more with acute or convalescent COVID-19. The CDR3 runs from the conserved cysteine through the conserved F or W. Fields, in order: clone size, V gene, D gene, J gene, CDR3 DNA, CDR3 protein. A D gene is named only where the DNA matches it firmly. Size values are once, few and many counts, or a class for expanded clones, and some rows have none.

-	TRBV9	-	TRBJ2-2	TGTGCCAGCACGTTGAACACCGGGGAGCTGTTTTTT	CASTLNTGELFF
few	TRBV7-9	TRBD1	TRBJ1-4	TGTGCCAGCAGCTTTCGGACAGGGAATGAAAAACTGTTTTTT	CASSFRTGNEKLFF
-	TRBV5-6	TRBD1	TRBJ2-7	TGTGCCAGCAGCAGGGCAGGGGGCTCCTACGAGCAGTACTTC	CASSRAGGSYEQYF
-	TRBV29-1	TRBD1	TRBJ1-4	TGCAGCGTTGAATGGCAGGGGGTGGGTGAAAAACTGTTTTTT	CSVEWQGVGEKLFF
-	TRBV5-1	-	TRBJ1-1	TGCGCCAGCGCCCGGACAGAGAACACTGAAGCTTTCTTT	CASARTENTEAFF
few	TRBV30	-	TRBJ1-1	TGTGCCTGGACTCAACAGGGGAACACTGAAGCTTTCTTT	CAWTQQGNTEAFF
-	TRBV11-3	-	TRBJ2-7	TGTGCCAGCAGCTTAGGGGCCCAACGGGAGCAGTACTTC	CASSLGAQREQYF
many	TRBV9	-	TRBJ1-6	TGTGCCAGCAGCAAGGGGGGGTCAGATTCACCCCTCCACTTT	CASSKGGSDSPLHF
-	TRBV7-6	TRBD2	TRBJ2-1	TGTGCCAGCAGCTTAGTGGCGGGAGCGTACAATGAGCAGTTCTTC	CASSLVAGAYNEQFF
-	TRBV30	-	TRBJ2-3	TGTGCCTGGAGTGTAGGGGGGAGGGGGAGCACAGATACGCAGTATTTT	CAWSVGGRGSTDTQYF
-	TRBV7-2	-	TRBJ1-5	TGTGCCAGCAGCCTAGGGGCAGGCCCAAATCAGCCCCAGCATTTT	CASSLGAGPNQPQHF
-	TRBV18	TRBD2	TRBJ2-2	TGTGCCAGCTCCCCCCTAGCGGGGGACTTGACCGGGGAGCTGTTTTTT	CASSPLAGDLTGELFF
once	TRBV27	-	TRBJ1-1	TGTGCCAGCAGCCACTCCAGGGGCACTGAAGCTTTCTTT	CASSHSRGTEAFF
-	TRBV5-4	TRBD1	TRBJ1-2	TGTGCCAGCAGCTGGGACAGTGGGGCTAACTATGGCTACACCTTC	CASSWDSGANYGYTF
once	TRBV11-2	TRBD2	TRBJ2-1	TGTGCCAGCAGCGACCTAGCGGGGGGGTCCTATGAGCAGTTCTTC	CASSDLAGGSYEQFF
-	TRBV15	TRBD1	TRBJ2-7	TGTGCCACCAGCAGACCGGGACAGGGGACCTACGAGCAGTACTTC	CATSRPGQGTYEQYF
-	TRBV6-5	-	TRBJ1-6	TGTGCCAGCAGGACCGGGAGCTCCTATAATTCACCCCTCCACTTT	CASRTGSSYNSPLHF
-	TRBV29-1	-	TRBJ2-5	TGCAGCGTAAACAGGGTCATGAAGACCCAGTACTTC	CSVNRVMKTQYF
-	TRBV11-2	TRBD2	TRBJ2-5	TGTGCCAGCAGCCCCCCAGCTACTAGCGGGGGTATTAATGCGGAGACCCAGTACTTC	CASSPPATSGGINAETQYF
-	TRBV19	TRBD1	TRBJ2-2	TGTGCCAGTAGTATGGACAGGGGGCGAATCACCGGGGAGCTGTTTTTT	CASSMDRGRITGELFF
once	TRBV21-1	-	TRBJ2-7	TGTGCCAGCAAGGACAGGTTACTAACGACTACCACCTCCTACGAGCAGTACTTC	CASKDRLLTTTTSYEQYF
-	TRBV5-7	TRBD1	TRBJ2-7	TGTGCCAGCAGCTTGGTCTGGACAGGGATCACCTACGAGCAGTACTTC	CASSLVWTGITYEQYF
-	TRBV7-2	TRBD1	TRBJ2-5	TGTGCCAGCAGCCCGGGACAGGGTCGGGGAGAGACCCAGTACTTC	CASSPGQGRGETQYF
-	TRBV5-1	TRBD1	TRBJ1-3	TGCGCCAGCAGCTCGACAGGGTCGACAGGAAACACCATATATTTT	CASSSTGSTGNTIYF
-	TRBV11-2	-	TRBJ1-6	TGTGCCAGCAGCTTACGGGCGACAGGTTATAATTCACCCCTCCACTTT	CASSLRATGYNSPLHF
few	TRBV27	-	TRBJ1-2	TGTGCCAGCAGTTTACTCTCTGGACCAGGGAACTATGGCTACACCTTC	CASSLLSGPGNYGYTF
-	TRBV19	TRBD1	TRBJ2-7	TGTGCCAGTGCCGGACAGGTGAGCTCCTACGAGCAGTACTTC	CASAGQVSSYEQYF
-	TRBV15	-	TRBJ1-3	TGTGCCACCAGCAGAGATCAGGGAAACACCATATATTTT	CATSRDQGNTIYF
-	TRBV18	-	TRBJ2-7	TGTGCCAGCTCCCCGGGCGAGGGACGGGGGACCTACGAGCAGTACTTC	CASSPGEGRGTYEQYF
-	TRBV7-2	TRBD2	TRBJ2-1	TGTGCCAGCAGCTCTCGACTAGCGGGAGTTTCCAATGAGCAGTTCTTC	CASSSRLAGVSNEQFF
-	TRBV6-4	TRBD1	TRBJ1-2	TGTGCCAGCAGTGGCTCATTCTCCGCCATTGGGACAGGGTCAGGAGGCTACACCTTC	CASSGSFSAIGTGSGGYTF
-	TRBV9	TRBD1	TRBJ2-2	TGTGCCAGCAGCTCGGGACAGGGAAACACCGGGGAGCTGTTTTTT	CASSSGQGNTGELFF
-	TRBV6-5	TRBD2	TRBJ2-7	TGTGCCAGCAGTTACCTAGCGGGGATATCCTACGAGCAGTACTTC	CASSYLAGISYEQYF
-	TRBV18	TRBD1	TRBJ1-1	TGTGCCAGCTCATCCGGACAGGGCGGCACTGAAGCTTTCTTT	CASSSGQGGTEAFF
once	TRBV6-1	-	TRBJ1-2	TGTGCCAGCAGTGAAGGGGGCAGGCTTATAGCTAACTATGGCTACACCTTC	CASSEGGRLIANYGYTF
-	TRBV11-2	TRBD2	TRBJ2-7	TGTGCCAGCAGCTACGGACTAGCCCACACCTACGAGCAGTACTTC	CASSYGLAHTYEQYF
-	TRBV5-8	-	TRBJ2-5	TGTGCCAGCAGGGCAGGGTATCAAGAGACCCAGTACTTC	CASRAGYQETQYF
-	TRBV2	TRBD1	TRBJ2-3	TGTGCCAGCAGTTACGGAAGGGGGCCCACAGATACGCAGTATTTT	CASSYGRGPTDTQYF
-	TRBV7-2	TRBD2	TRBJ2-1	TGTGCCAGCAGCCTATCGGGACTAGCGGGAATTGAGCAGTTCTTC	CASSLSGLAGIEQFF
-	TRBV4-1	-	TRBJ1-1	TGCGCCAGCAGCCAAGGCCCGGGACACTCGAACACTGAAGCTTTCTTT	CASSQGPGHSNTEAFF
-	TRBV2	-	TRBJ2-6	TGTGCCAGCAGTGAAGGGGTCGGCCCGACACCCGGGGCCAACGTCCTGACTTTC	CASSEGVGPTPGANVLTF
-	TRBV6-5	-	TRBJ2-6	TGTGCCAGCAGTTATGTGAGCTCTGGGGCCAACGTCCTGACTTTC	CASSYVSSGANVLTF
-	TRBV9	-	TRBJ1-2	TGTGCCAGCAGCGTAGAACAGGGTTATGGCTACACCTTC	CASSVEQGYGYTF
-	TRBV9	TRBD2	TRBJ2-7	TGTGCCAGCAGCCCAATGGGGGGAGGGATTCTCTACGAGCAGTACTTC	CASSPMGGGILYEQYF
-	TRBV24-1	-	TRBJ2-3	TGTGCCACCAGTGCTGCGGAATTCACAGATACGCAGTATTTT	CATSAAEFTDTQYF
-	TRBV13	TRBD1	TRBJ1-1	TGTGCCAGCAGCTCGATGGGGACAGCTAACACTGAAGCTTTCTTT	CASSSMGTANTEAFF